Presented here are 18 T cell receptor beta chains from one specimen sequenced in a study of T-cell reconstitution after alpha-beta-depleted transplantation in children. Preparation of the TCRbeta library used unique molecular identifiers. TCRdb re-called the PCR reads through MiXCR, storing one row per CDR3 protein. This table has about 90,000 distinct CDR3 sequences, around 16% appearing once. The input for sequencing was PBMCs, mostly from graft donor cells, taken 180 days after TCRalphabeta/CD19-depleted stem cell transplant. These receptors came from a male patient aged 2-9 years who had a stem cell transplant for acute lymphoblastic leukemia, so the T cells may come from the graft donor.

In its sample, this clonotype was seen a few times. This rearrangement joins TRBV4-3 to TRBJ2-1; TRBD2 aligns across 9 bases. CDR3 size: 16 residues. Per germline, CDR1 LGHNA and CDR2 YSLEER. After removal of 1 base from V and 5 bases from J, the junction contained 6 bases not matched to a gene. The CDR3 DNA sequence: TGCGCCAGCAGCCAAGGAAATAGCGGGGGAAACAATGAGCAGTTCTTC. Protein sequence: CASSQGNSGGNNEQFF.

The CDR3 sequence is CASSSSQGPRGANVLTF. CDR3 in DNA: TGTGCCAGCAGCTCATCACAGGGCCCGAGAGGGGCCAACGTCCTGACTTTC. The rearrangement joins TRBV7-6 to TRBJ2-6; a possible D gene is TRBD1 (6 bases). Looked up from germline, CDR1 is SGHVS and CDR2 is FNYEAQ. V shed 4 bases and J shed 4 bases, with 17 bases lying between them. There are 17 residues in the CDR3.

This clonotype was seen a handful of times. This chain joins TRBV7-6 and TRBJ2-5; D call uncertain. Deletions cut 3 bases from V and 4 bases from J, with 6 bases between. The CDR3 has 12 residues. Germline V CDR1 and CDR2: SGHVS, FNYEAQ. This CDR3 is CASSFASETQYF. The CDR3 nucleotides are TGTGCCAGCAGCTTTGCCTCAGAGACCCAGTACTTC.

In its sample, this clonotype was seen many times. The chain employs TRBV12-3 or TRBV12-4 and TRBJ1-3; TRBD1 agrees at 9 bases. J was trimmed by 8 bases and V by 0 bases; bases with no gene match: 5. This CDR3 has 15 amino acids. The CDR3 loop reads CASSLATGGAYTIYF. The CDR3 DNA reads TGTGCCAGCAGTTTAGCAACAGGGGGCGCGTACACCATATATTTT.

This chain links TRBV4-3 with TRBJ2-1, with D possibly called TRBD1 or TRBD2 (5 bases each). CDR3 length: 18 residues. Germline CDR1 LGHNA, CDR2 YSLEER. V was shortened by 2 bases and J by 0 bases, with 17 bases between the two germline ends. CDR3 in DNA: TGCGCCAGCAGCCAACCCGGGATCGCTGACAGCTCCTACAATGAGCAGTTCTTC. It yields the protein CASSQPGIADSSYNEQFF.

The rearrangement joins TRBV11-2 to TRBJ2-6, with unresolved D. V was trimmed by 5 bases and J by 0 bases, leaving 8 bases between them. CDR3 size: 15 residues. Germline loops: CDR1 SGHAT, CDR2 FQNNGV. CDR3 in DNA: TGTGCCAGCAGCCTGGGCCTCTCTGGGGCCAACGTCCTGACTTTC. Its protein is CASSLGLSGANVLTF.

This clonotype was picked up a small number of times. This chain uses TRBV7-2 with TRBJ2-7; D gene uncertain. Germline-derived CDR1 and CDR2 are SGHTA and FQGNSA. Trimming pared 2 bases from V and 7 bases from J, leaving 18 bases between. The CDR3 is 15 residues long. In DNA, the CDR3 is TGTGCCAGCAGCTTAAATGGCCCTCAAAGCGTTGAGCAGTACTTC. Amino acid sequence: CASSLNGPQSVEQYF.

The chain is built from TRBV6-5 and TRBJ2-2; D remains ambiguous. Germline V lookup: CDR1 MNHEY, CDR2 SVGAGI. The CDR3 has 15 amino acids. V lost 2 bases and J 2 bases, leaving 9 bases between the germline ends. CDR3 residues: CASSYRPCNTGELFF. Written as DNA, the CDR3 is TGTGCCAGCAGTTACAGGCCCTGTAACACCGGGGAGCTGTTTTTT.

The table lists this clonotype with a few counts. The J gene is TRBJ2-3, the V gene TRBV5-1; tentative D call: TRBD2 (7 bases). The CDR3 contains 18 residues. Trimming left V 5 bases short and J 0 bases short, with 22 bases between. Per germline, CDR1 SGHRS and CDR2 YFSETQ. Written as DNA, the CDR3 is TGCGCCAGCAGGCCAGGTGGTCGGGGGGCTGGCAGCACAGATACGCAGTATTTT. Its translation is CASRPGGRGAGSTDTQYF.

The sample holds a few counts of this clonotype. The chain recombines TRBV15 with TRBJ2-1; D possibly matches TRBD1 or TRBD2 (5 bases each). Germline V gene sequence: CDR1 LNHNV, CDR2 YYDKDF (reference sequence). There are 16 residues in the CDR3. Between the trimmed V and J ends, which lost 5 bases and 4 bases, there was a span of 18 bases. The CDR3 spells CATSARDGILYNEQFF. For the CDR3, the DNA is TGTGCCACCAGCGCACGGGACGGCATACTTTACAATGAGCAGTTCTTC.

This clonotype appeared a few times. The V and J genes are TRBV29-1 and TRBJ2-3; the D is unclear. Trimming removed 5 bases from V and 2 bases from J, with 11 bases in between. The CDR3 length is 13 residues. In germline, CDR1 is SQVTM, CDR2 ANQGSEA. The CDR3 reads CSVPSDLTDTQYF. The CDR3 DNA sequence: TGCAGCGTTCCGAGCGACCTCACAGATACGCAGTATTTT.

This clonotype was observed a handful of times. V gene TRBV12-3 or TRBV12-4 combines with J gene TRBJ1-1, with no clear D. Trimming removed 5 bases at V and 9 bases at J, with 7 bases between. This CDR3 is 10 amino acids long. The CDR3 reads CASSPSKAFF. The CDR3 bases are TGTGCCAGCAGTCCCTCTAAAGCTTTCTTT.

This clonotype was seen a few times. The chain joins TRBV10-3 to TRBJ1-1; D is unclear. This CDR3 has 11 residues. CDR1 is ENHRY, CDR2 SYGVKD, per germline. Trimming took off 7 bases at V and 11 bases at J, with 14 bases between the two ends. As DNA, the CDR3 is TGTGCCATCATAGAAGGACGGGTGGCTTTCTTT. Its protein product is CAIIEGRVAFF.

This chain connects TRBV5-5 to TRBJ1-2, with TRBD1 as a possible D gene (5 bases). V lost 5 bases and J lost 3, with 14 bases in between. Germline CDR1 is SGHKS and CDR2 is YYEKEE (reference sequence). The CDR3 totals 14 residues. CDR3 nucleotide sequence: TGTGCCAGCAGTTCCCGACGGGGGGACTATGGCTACACCTTC. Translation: CASSSRRGDYGYTF.

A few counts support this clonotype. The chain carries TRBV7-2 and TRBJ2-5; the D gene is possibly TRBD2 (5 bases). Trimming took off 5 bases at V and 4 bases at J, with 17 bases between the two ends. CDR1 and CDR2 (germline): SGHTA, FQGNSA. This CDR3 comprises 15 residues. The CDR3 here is CASSPTFAGGETQYF. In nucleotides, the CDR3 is TGTGCCAGCAGCCCCACTTTCGCGGGTGGAGAGACCCAGTACTTC.

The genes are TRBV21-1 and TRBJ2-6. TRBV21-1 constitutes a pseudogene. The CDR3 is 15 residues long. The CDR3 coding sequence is TGTGCCAGCAGCACCCACTCCTCTGGGGCCAACGTCCTGACTTTC. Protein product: CASSTHSSGANVLTF.

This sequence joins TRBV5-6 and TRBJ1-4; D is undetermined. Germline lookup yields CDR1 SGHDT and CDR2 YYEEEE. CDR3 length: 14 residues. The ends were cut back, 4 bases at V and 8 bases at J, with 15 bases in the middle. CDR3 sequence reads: CASSGARPWEKLFF. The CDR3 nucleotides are TGTGCCAGCAGCGGCGCCCGTCCATGGGAAAAACTGTTTTTT. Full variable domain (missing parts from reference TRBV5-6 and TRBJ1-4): DAGVTQSPTHLIKTRGQQVTLRCSPKSGHDTVSWYQQALGQGPQFIFQYYEEEERQRGNFPDRFSGHQFPNYSSELNVNALLLGDSALYLCASSGARPWEKLFFGSGTQLSVL.

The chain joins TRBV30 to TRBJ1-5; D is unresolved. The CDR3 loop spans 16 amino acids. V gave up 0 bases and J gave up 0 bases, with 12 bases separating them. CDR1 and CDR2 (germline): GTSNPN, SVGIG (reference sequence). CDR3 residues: CAWSVGLDYSNQPQHF. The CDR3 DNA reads TGTGCCTGGAGTGTAGGTTTAGATTATAGCAATCAGCCCCAGCATTTT.